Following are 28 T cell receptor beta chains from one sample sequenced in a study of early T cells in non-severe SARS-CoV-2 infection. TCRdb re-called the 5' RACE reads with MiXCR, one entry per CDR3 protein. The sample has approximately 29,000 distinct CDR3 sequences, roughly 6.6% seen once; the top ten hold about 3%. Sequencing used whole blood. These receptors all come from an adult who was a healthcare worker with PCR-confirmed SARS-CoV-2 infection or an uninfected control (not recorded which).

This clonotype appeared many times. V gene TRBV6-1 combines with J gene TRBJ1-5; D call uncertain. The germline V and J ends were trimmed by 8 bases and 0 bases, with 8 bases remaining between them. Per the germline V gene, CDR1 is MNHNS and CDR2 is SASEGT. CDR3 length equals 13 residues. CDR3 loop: CASRVTSNQPQHF. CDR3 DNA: TGTGCCAGCCGGGTAACTAGCAATCAGCCCCAGCATTTT.

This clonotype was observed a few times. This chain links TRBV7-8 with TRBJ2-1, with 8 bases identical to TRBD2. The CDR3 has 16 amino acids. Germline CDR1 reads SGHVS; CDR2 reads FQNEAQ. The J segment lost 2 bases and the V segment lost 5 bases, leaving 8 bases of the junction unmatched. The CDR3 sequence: CASSPYRAGAYNEQFF. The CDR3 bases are TGTGCCAGCAGCCCCTATAGAGCGGGAGCCTACAATGAGCAGTTCTTC.

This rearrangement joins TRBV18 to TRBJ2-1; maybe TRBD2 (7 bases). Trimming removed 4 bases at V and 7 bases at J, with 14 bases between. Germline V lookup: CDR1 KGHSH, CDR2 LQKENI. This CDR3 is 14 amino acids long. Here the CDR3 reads CASSRLQGGNEQFF. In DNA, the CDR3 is TGTGCCAGCTCACGGCTACAGGGAGGGAATGAGCAGTTCTTC.

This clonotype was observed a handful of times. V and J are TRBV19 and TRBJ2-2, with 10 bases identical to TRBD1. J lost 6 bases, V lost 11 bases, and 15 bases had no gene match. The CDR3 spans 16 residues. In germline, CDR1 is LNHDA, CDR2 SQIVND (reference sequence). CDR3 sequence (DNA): TGTGCCGGGGGACCAGGGACAGGGGTAGGGCCCGGGGAGCTGTTTTTT. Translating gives CAGGPGTGVGPGELFF.

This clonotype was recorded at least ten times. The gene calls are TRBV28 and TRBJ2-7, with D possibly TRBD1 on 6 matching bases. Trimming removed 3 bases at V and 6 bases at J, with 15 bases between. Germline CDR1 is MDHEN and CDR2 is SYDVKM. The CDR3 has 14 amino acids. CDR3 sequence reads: CASSFSHRVSEQYF. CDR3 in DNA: TGTGCCAGCAGTTTCTCTCACAGGGTCAGCGAGCAGTACTTC.

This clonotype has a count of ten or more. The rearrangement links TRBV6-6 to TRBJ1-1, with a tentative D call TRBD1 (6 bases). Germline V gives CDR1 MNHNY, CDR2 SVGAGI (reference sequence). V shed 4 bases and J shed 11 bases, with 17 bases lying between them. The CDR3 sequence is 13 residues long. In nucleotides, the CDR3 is TGTGCCAGCAGTTGGGCTGCGGGGGGCGTGGCTTTCTTT. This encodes CASSWAAGGVAFF.

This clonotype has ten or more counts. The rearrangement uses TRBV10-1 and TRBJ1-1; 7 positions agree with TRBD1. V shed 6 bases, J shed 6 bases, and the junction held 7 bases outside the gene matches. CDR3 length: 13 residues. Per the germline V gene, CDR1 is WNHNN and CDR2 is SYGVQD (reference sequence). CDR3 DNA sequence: TGCGCCAGCAGCACAAGGAGGGGGCCTGAAGCTTTCTTT. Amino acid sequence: CASSTRRGPEAFF.

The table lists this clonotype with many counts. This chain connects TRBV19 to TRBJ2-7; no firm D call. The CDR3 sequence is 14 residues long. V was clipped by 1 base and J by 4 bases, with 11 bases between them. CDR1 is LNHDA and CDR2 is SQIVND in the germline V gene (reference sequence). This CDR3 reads CASSIGRVGYEQYF. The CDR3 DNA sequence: TGTGCCAGTAGTATAGGCCGGGTGGGATACGAGCAGTACTTC. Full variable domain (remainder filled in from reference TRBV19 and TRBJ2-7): DGGITQSPKYLFRKEGQNVTLSCEQNLNHDAMYWYRQDPGQGLRLIYYSQIVNDFQKGDIAEGYSVSREKKESFPLTVTSAQKNPTAFYLCASSIGRVGYEQYFGPGTRLTVT.

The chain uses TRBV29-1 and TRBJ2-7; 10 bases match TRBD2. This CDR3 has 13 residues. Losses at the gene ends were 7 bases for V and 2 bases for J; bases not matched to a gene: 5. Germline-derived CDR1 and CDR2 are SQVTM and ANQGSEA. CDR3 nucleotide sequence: TGCAGCGCCGGACTAGCGGCGCCCTACGAGCAGTACTTC. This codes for CSAGLAAPYEQYF.

The CDR3: CSVPGETQYF. CDR3 bases: TGCAGTGTCCCGGGAGAGACCCAGTACTTC. The chain couples TRBV20-1 to TRBJ2-5; no reliable D call. The length of the CDR3 is 10 residues. Germline CDR1 reads DFQATT; CDR2 reads SNEGSKA (reference sequence). V shed 7 bases and J shed 4 bases, with 7 bases lying between them.

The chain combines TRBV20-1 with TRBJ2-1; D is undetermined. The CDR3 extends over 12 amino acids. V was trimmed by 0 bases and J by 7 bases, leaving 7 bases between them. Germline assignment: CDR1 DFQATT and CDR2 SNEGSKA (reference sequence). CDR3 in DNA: TGCAGTGCTAGAGAGAATTCGAATGAGCAGTTCTTC. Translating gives CSARENSNEQFF.

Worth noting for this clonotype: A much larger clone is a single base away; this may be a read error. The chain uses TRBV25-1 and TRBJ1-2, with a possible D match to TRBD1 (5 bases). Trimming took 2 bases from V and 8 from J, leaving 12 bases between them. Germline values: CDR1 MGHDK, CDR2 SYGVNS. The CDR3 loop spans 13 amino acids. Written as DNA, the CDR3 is TGTGCCAGCAGTGAAACCGGGGCAGACGGCTACACCTTC. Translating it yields CASSETGADGYTF.

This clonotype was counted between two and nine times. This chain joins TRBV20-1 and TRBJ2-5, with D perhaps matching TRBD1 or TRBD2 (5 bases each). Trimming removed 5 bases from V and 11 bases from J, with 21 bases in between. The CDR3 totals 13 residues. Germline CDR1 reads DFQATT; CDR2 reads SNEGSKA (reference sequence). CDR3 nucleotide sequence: TGCAGTGCTCGGGGAACCTCCGAAGAGGGGCAGTACTTC. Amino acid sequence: CSARGTSEEGQYF.

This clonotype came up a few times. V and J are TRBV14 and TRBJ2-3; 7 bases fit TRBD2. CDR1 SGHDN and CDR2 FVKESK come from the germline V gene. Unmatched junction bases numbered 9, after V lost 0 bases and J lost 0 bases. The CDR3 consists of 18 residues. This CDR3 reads CASSQETLGTTSTDTQYF. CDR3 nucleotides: TGTGCCAGCAGCCAAGAAACATTGGGGACTACTAGCACAGATACGCAGTATTTT.

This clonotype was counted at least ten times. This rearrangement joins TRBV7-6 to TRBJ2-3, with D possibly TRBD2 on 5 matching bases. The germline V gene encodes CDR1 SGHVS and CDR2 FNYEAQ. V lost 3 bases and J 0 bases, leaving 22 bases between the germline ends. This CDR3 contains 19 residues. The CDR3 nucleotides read TGTGCCAGCAGCTTCACACCGGGAACTTTAGAAGATAGCACAGATACGCAGTATTTT. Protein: CASSFTPGTLEDSTDTQYF. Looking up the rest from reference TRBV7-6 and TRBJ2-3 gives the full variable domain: GAGVSQSPRYKVTKRGQDVALRCDPISGHVSLYWYRQALGQGPEFLTYFNYEAQQDKSGLPNDRFSAERPEGSISTLTIQRTEQRDSAMYRCASSFTPGTLEDSTDTQYFGPGTRLTVL.

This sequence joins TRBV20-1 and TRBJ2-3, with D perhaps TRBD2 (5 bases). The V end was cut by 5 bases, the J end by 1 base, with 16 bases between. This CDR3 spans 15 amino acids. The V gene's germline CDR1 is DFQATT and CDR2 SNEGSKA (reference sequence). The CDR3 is CSASRILARTDTQYF. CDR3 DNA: TGCAGTGCTTCCCGGATTCTAGCCCGCACAGATACGCAGTATTTT.

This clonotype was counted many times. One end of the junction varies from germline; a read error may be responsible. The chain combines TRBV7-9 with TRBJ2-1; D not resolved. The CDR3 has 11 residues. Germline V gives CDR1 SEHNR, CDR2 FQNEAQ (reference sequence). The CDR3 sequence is CASTLLNEQFF. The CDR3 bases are TGTGCCAGCACCTTACTTAATGAGCAGTTCTTC.

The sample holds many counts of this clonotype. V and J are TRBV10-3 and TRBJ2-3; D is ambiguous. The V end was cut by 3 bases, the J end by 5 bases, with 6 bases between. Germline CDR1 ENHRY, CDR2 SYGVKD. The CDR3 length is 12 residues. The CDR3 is CAISEGGDTQYF. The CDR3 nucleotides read TGTGCCATCAGTGAAGGTGGAGATACGCAGTATTTT.

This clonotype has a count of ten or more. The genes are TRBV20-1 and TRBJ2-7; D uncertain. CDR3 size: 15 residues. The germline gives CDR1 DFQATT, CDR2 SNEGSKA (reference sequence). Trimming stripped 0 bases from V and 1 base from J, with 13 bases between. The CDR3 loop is CSARDRVIPSYEQYF. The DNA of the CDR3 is TGCAGTGCTAGAGATCGGGTCATACCTTCCTACGAGCAGTACTTC.

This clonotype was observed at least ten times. CDR3 residues: CASSSDPDTQYF. CDR3 in DNA: TGTGCCAGCAGCTCCGATCCAGATACGCAGTATTTT. The chain combines TRBV5-5 with TRBJ2-3; no firm D call. CDR1 and CDR2 from the germline V gene are SGHKS and YYEKEE (reference sequence). V was cut by 3 bases and J by 4 bases, with 6 bases left in between. The CDR3 has 12 amino acids.

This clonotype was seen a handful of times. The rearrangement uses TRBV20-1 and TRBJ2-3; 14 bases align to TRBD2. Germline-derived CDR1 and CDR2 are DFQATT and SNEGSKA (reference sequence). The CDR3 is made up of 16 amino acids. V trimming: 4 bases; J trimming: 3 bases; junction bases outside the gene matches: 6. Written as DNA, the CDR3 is TGCAGTGCTACCATCCGGACTAGCGGGGGGACAGATACGCAGTATTTT. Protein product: CSATIRTSGGTDTQYF.

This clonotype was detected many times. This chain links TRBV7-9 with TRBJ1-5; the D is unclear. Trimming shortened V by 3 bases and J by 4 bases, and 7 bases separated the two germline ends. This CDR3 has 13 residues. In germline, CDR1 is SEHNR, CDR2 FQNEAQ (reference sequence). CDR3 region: CASSFSVNQPQHF. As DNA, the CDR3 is TGTGCCAGCAGCTTCTCGGTGAATCAGCCCCAGCATTTT.

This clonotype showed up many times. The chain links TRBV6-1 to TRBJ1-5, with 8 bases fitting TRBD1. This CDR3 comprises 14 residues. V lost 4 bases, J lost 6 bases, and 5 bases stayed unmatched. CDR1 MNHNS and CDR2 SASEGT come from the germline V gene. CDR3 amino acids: CASSVTGAAQPQHF. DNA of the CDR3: TGTGCCAGCAGTGTGACAGGGGCGGCTCAGCCCCAGCATTTT.

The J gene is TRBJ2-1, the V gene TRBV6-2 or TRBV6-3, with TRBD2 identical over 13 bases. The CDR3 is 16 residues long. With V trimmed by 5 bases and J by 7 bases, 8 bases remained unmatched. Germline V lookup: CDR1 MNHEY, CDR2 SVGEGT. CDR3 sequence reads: CASSTRTSGSGNEQFF. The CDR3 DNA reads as TGTGCCAGCAGTACCCGGACTAGCGGGAGTGGGAATGAGCAGTTCTTC.

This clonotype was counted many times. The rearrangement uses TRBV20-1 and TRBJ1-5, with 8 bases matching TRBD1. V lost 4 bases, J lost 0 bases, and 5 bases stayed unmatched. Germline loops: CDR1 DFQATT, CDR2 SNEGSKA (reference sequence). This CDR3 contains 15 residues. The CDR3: CSAKQGVVSNQPQHF. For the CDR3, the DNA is TGCAGTGCTAAACAGGGGGTGGTTAGCAATCAGCCCCAGCATTTT.

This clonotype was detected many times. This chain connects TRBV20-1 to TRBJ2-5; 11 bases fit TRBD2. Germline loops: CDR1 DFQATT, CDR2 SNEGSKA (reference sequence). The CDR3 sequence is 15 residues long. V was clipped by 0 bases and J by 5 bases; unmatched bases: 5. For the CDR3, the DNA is TGCAGTGCTAGAGATGTACTAGCGGGAGTGGAGACCCAGTACTTC. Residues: CSARDVLAGVETQYF.

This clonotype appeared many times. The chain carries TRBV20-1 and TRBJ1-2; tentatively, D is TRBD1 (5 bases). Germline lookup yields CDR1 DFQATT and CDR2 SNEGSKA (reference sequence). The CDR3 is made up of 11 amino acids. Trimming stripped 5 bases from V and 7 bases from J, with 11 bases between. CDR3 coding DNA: TGCAGTGCTGTACTGGGACCTGGCTACACCTTC. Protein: CSAVLGPGYTF.

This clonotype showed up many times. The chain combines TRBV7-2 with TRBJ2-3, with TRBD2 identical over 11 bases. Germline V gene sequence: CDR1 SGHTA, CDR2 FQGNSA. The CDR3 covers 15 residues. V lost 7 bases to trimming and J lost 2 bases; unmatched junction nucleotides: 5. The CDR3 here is CASKRLAGSTDTQYF. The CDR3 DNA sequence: TGTGCCAGCAAGAGACTAGCGGGATCCACAGATACGCAGTATTTT.